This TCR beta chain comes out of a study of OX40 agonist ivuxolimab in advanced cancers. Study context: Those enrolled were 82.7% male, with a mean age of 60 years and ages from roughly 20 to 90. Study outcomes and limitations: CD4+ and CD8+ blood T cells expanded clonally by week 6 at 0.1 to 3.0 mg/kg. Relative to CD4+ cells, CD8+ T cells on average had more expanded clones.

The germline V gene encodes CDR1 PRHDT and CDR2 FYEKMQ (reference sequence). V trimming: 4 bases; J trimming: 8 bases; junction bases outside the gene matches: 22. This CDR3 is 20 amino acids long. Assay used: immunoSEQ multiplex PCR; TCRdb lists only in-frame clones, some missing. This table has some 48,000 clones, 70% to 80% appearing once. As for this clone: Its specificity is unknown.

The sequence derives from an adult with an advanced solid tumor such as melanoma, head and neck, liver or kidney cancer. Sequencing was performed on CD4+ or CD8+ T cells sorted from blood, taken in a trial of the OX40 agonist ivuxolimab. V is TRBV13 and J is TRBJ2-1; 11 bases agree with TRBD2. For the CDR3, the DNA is TGTGCCAGCAGCTACCTTAAGCCCGGGACTAGCGGTCGAGGGGGCGATGAGCAGTTCTTC. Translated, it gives CASSYLKPGTSGRGGDEQFF. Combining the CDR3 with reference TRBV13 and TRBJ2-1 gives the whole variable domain AAGVIQSPRHLIKEKRETATLKCYPIPRHDTVYWYQQGPGQDPQFLISFYEKMQSDKGSIPDRFSAQQFSDYHSELNMSSLELGDSALYFCASSYLKPGTSGRGGDEQFFGPGTRLTVL.